This is a list of T cell receptor beta chains from one sample in a study of cytomegalovirus exposure and HLA in healthy donors. Assay: immunoSEQ multiplex PCR; the TCRdb copy retains only in-frame clones and omits some. The sample includes about 110,000 clones, 85% to 90% of them seen just once. Sequences were obtained from PBMCs. Every receptor here comes from a woman in her 30s in good health and CMV-seropositive. CDR3s include the opening cysteine and the closing phenylalanine or tryptophan. The D gene is left open where the match is weak. For some rows the clone size is stated as once, few or many, or as a class when expanded; others skip it.

TRBJ2-5,TRBD1,NA,TRBV5-1,CASSLSGGGKTQYF,TGCGCCAGCAGCTTGTCAGGGGGCGGAAAGACCCAGTACTTC
TRBJ2-7,TRBD1,NA,TRBV18,CASSLGQGGSYEQYF,TGTGCCAGCTCCCTAGGACAGGGGGGCTCCTACGAGCAGTACTTC
TRBJ1-5,NA,NA,TRBV7-2,CASSFGGAGNQPQHF,TGTGCCAGCAGCTTTGGGGGGGCTGGCAATCAGCCCCAGCATTTT
TRBJ2-6,TRBD1,NA,TRBV5-8,CASSFWGQGYGANVLTF,TGTGCCAGCAGCTTTTGGGGACAGGGATATGGGGCCAACGTCCTGACTTTC
TRBJ2-2,NA,NA,TRBV28,CASSFRAGELFF,TGTGCCAGCAGTTTCAGGGCCGGGGAGCTGTTTTTT
TRBJ2-7,NA,NA,TRBV2,CASTRRRQYYEQYF,TGTGCCAGCACCCGAAGAAGACAGTACTACGAGCAGTACTTC
TRBJ1-2,NA,NA,TRBV10-3,CAISEWGGDYGYTF,TGTGCCATCAGTGAGTGGGGAGGGGACTATGGCTACACCTTC
TRBJ2-4,TRBD1,NA,TRBV28,CASRGDRVNLIAKNIQYF,TGTGCCAGCAGGGGGGACAGGGTAAACCTTATAGCCAAAAACATTCAGTACTTC
TRBJ2-7,TRBD1,NA,TRBV2,CASSTGQGSYEQYF,TGTGCCAGCAGTACCGGACAGGGGAGCTACGAGCAGTACTTC
TRBJ1-2,NA,NA,TRBV4-2,CASSQFRGRGGYTF,TGTGCCAGCAGCCAATTTCGAGGTCGAGGTGGCTACACCTTC
TRBJ2-3,TRBD2,once,TRBV29-1,CSVDGLAGDYTDTQYF,TGCAGCGTTGATGGACTAGCGGGGGACTACACAGATACGCAGTATTTT
TRBJ2-7,NA,NA,TRBV7-2,CASSLWGPFRGYSYEQYF,TGTGCCAGCAGCCTCTGGGGTCCGTTCCGGGGATACTCCTACGAGCAGTACTTC
TRBJ2-3,TRBD2,NA,TRBV6-4,CASSYHRGDSSTDTQYF,TGTGCCAGCAGTTACCATCGGGGGGACTCTAGCACAGATACGCAGTATTTT
TRBJ2-7,TRBD2,once,TRBV15,CATSRTSPALAGGPNNEQYF,TGTGCCACCAGCAGGACCTCTCCCGCGCTAGCGGGAGGGCCGAACAACGAGCAGTACTTC
TRBJ1-1,NA,NA,TRBV5-6,CASSLGDRNTEAFF,TGTGCCAGCAGCTTAGGGGATCGAAACACTGAAGCTTTCTTT
TRBJ2-3,TRBD2,NA,TRBV10-2,CASGLAGGTDTQYF,TGCGCCAGCGGACTAGCGGGGGGCACAGATACGCAGTATTTT
TRBJ2-1,TRBD2,NA,TRBV7-9,CASSPMGAGVSYNEQFF,TGTGCCAGCAGCCCAATGGGAGCGGGAGTTTCCTACAATGAGCAGTTCTTC
TRBJ1-2,NA,NA,TRBV2,CASRGDTLQTGGYTF,TGTGCCAGCAGGGGGGACACGCTCCAGACGGGCGGCTACACCTTC
TRBJ2-2,TRBD1,NA,TRBV29-1,CSVEGGRQGINTGELFF,TGCAGCGTTGAAGGGGGCCGACAGGGAATAAACACCGGGGAGCTGTTTTTT
TRBJ1-3,NA,NA,TRBV5-6,CASSLGTGNTIYF,TGTGCCAGCAGCTTAGGGACAGGAAACACCATATATTTT
TRBJ1-2,NA,NA,TRBV29-1,CSVGHFKNTDGYTF,TGCAGCGTTGGGCATTTCAAGAACACCGATGGCTACACCTTC
TRBJ1-2,NA,NA,TRBV6-5,CASMLGGYTF,TGTGCCAGCATGCTAGGTGGCTACACCTTC
TRBJ2-7,TRBD2,NA,TRBV13,CASSLSILGGTSALREQYF,TGTGCCAGCAGCCTTTCAATCCTGGGGGGGACGTCCGCGCTACGGGAGCAGTACTTC
TRBJ1-4,TRBD1,NA,TRBV5-1,CASSDGTVTNEKLFF,TGCGCCAGCAGCGACGGGACAGTCACTAATGAAAAACTGTTTTTT
TRBJ2-3,TRBD2,NA,TRBV19,CASSIVGGGPGDTQYF,TGTGCCAGTAGTATAGTTGGGGGAGGGCCGGGAGATACGCAGTATTTT
TRBJ2-7,TRBD1,few,TRBV10-1,CASSRTGEEGEQYF,TGCGCCAGCAGCCGGACAGGGGAGGAGGGCGAGCAGTACTTC
TRBJ2-2,TRBD1,NA,TRBV7-2,CASSPRVGQGTGELFF,TGTGCCAGCAGCCCAAGGGTGGGACAGGGTACCGGGGAGCTGTTTTTT
TRBJ2-1,TRBD2,NA,TRBV11-2,CASSSTSWEQFF,TGTGCCAGCAGCTCGACTAGCTGGGAGCAGTTCTTC
TRBJ1-4,NA,NA,TRBV5-1,CASSLALGNEKLFF,TGCGCCAGCAGCTTGGCGCTAGGAAATGAAAAACTGTTTTTT
TRBJ2-2,NA,NA,TRBV5-1,CASNPGLVAPSDRTGELFF,TGCGCCAGCAACCCAGGGTTGGTGGCGCCAAGTGATCGCACCGGGGAGCTGTTTTTT
TRBJ2-1,TRBD2,once,TRBV4-3,CASSQDSGRGEQFF,TGCGCCAGCAGCCAAGATAGTGGGAGGGGTGAGCAGTTCTTC
TRBJ2-3,TRBD2,NA,TRBV19,CASSGPAGGHPSTDTQYF,TGTGCCAGTAGTGGCCCGGCGGGGGGCCATCCTAGCACAGATACGCAGTATTTT
TRBJ2-1,TRBD1,NA,TRBV6-5,CASSRVGQAYNEQFF,TGTGCCAGCAGTCGCGTGGGACAGGCCTACAATGAGCAGTTCTTC
TRBJ2-3,NA,NA,TRBV2,CASRLGLTDTQYF,TGTGCCAGCCGGCTAGGCCTCACAGATACGCAGTATTTT
TRBJ2-1,TRBD2,once,TRBV27,CASSFKGRGDEQFF,TGTGCCAGCAGTTTTAAGGGGAGGGGCGATGAGCAGTTCTTC
TRBJ1-2,NA,NA,TRBV10-3,CAAQGSTTNYGYTF,TGTGCCGCGCAGGGGAGTACGACTAACTATGGCTACACCTTC
TRBJ2-7,NA,NA,TRBV9,CASSPPDRTYEQYF,TGTGCCAGCAGCCCCCCAGACAGAACCTACGAGCAGTACTTC
TRBJ2-7,NA,NA,TRBV12-5,CARAVRLSYEQYF,TGTGCTAGAGCTGTGCGACTATCCTACGAGCAGTACTTC
TRBJ1-5,NA,NA,TRBV15,CATSRDGYQDQPQHF,TGTGCCACCAGCAGAGATGGGTATCAGGATCAGCCCCAGCATTTT
TRBJ2-1,TRBD2,NA,TRBV6-4,CASSEGAGSYNEQFF,TGTGCCAGCAGCGAGGGAGCGGGGTCCTACAATGAGCAGTTCTTC